This TCR beta chain was identified in a study of vaccination effects on CD4 cells after COVID-19 (dated by TCRdb to 2021 to 2024). About the study as a whole: Each participant received two doses of an mRNA SARS-CoV-2 vaccine, either BNT162b2 or mRNA-1273. SARS-CoV-2 spike-specific CD4+ TCR repertoires from before and after mRNA vaccination were compared in COVID-19 convalescent patients and in infection-naive vaccine recipients. A total of roughly 9 COVID-19 convalescent patients and several SARS-CoV-2-naive healthy vaccine recipients were included in the full study. In the study, cultures from other donors were sequenced using the Oncomine TCR Beta short-read assay on an Illumina iSeq 100.

What the authors observed across the whole study: The study was limited by a small number of convalescent patients and lacked early post-infection timepoints. Among healthy vaccine recipients, nearly all vaccine-induced clones were SARS-CoV-2 mono-reactive, and only 1 of 255 was cross-reactive with common cold coronaviruses. Marked clonal contraction was observed in both infection-induced and vaccine-induced clones at late post-vaccination timepoints, consistent with waning T cell responses.

The library was prepared using the immunoSEQ multiplex PCR assay. DNA from the cultured, isolated CD4+ T cells was subjected to TCR beta CDR3 sequencing. For the original study's pipeline: Non-productive TCR sequences were removed, reads were trimmed to the CDR3 region, and CDR3s of at least 7 amino acids were retained. Antigen-specific clonotypes were identified using the MANAFEST web app by comparison of expansion in peptide wells against reference cultures. To count as positive, a clone had to show expansion at FDR<0.05 compared with the reference and with all other wells, an odds ratio above 5, and a frequency above 0.1% in two replicate wells. Cross-reactive clonotypes were defined as significantly expanded in SARS-CoV-2 spike wells and in at least one common cold coronavirus spike condition. CDR3 similarity was assessed by Levenshtein distance using the stringdist R package, and unrooted trees were constructed with ape in R 3.6.1. TCRdb retrieved this table from immuneACCESS and kept in-frame rearrangements only. Not all clones are present; in checked studies, unresolved V genes account for under half, and no reason is known for the remainder. The D gene and trimming were derived from the DNA, and the V and J assignments and clone size from that table. The sample table lists 30,000 or so clones, roughly two thirds of them with a count of one. The top ten clones comprise over 25% of the sample.

To note about this clone: This clone's antigen is unknown. There are no base qualities to consult, and no much larger clone falls within one base.

In the ViraFEST assay, PBMC were stimulated with viral peptide pools, and TCR sequencing was then used to find antigen-specific CD4+ T cell clonotypes based on their expansion. After less than 13 days of culture, CD4+ T cells were isolated with the EasySep CD4+ T cell isolation kit. The absence of prior SARS-CoV-2 infection in healthy vaccine recipients was confirmed by negative nucleocapsid antibodies before and after vaccination. Approximately 2 million PBMC per well were cultured in IMDM with 5% human AB serum, 10 IU/ml IL-2 and gentamicin, plus 10 ug/ml peptides. On days 3 and 7, half of the culture medium was replaced with fresh IL-2-containing medium. Unless noted otherwise, every peptide stimulation condition was grown in triplicate wells. Using Ficoll-Paque Plus gradient centrifugation, PBMC were separated from whole blood and then either used fresh or cryopreserved at -140C. The overlapping peptide pools covered the spike proteins of SARS-CoV-2 as well as those of the common cold coronaviruses HCoV-NL63, HCoV-OC43 and HCoV-229E. The QIAamp micro DNA kit was used to extract genomic DNA from the cultured CD4+ T cells.

CDR3 length: 14 amino acids, cysteine to phenylalanine. This entry keeps only the CDR3 DNA: 42 bases, framed from base 1. CDR1 and CDR2 are read off the germline V gene as MNHEY and SVGAGI. V loses 2 bases of germline sequence and J loses 4 bases, and the interval between the two ends is 10 bases. The clonotype comes from a human donor who received a COVID-19 vaccine. The sequenced sample was CD4+ T cells from PBMCs cultured with HCoV-229E spike peptides, obtained before COVID-19 vaccination. The cell subset or site label here, explained by the study, means: HCoV-229E spike overlapping peptide pool stimulation. In this chain, TRBV6-5 is recombined with TRBJ2-3; TRBD1 might be the D gene, on 5 matching bases. The CDR3 corresponds to CASSYRGIADTQYF. The nucleotide sequence is TGTGCCAGCAGTTACAGGGGAATCGCAGATACGCAGTATTTT.